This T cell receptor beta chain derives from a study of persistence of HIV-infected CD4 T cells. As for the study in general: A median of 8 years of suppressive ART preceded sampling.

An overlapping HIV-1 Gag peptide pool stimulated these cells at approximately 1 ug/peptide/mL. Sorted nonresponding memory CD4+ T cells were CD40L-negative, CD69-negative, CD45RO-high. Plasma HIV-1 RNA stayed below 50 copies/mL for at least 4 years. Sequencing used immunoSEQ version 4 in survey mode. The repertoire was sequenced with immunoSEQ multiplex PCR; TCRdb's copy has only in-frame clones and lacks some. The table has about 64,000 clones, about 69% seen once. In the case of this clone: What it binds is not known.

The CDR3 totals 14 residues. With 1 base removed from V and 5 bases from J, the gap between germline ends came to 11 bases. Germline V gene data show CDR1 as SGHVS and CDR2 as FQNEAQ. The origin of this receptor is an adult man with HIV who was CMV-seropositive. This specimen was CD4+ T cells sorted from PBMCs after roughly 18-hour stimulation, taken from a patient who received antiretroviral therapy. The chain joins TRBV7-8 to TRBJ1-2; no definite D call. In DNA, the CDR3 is TGTGCCAGCAGCTTAGATGAATCATTTTATGGCTACACCTTC. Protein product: CASSLDESFYGYTF. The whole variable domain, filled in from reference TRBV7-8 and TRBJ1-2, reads GAGVSQSPRYKVAKRGQDVALRCDPISGHVSLFWYQQALGQGPEFLTYFQNEAQLDKSGLPSDRFFAERPEGSVSTLKIQRTQQEDSAVYLCASSLDESFYGYTFGSGTRLTVV.